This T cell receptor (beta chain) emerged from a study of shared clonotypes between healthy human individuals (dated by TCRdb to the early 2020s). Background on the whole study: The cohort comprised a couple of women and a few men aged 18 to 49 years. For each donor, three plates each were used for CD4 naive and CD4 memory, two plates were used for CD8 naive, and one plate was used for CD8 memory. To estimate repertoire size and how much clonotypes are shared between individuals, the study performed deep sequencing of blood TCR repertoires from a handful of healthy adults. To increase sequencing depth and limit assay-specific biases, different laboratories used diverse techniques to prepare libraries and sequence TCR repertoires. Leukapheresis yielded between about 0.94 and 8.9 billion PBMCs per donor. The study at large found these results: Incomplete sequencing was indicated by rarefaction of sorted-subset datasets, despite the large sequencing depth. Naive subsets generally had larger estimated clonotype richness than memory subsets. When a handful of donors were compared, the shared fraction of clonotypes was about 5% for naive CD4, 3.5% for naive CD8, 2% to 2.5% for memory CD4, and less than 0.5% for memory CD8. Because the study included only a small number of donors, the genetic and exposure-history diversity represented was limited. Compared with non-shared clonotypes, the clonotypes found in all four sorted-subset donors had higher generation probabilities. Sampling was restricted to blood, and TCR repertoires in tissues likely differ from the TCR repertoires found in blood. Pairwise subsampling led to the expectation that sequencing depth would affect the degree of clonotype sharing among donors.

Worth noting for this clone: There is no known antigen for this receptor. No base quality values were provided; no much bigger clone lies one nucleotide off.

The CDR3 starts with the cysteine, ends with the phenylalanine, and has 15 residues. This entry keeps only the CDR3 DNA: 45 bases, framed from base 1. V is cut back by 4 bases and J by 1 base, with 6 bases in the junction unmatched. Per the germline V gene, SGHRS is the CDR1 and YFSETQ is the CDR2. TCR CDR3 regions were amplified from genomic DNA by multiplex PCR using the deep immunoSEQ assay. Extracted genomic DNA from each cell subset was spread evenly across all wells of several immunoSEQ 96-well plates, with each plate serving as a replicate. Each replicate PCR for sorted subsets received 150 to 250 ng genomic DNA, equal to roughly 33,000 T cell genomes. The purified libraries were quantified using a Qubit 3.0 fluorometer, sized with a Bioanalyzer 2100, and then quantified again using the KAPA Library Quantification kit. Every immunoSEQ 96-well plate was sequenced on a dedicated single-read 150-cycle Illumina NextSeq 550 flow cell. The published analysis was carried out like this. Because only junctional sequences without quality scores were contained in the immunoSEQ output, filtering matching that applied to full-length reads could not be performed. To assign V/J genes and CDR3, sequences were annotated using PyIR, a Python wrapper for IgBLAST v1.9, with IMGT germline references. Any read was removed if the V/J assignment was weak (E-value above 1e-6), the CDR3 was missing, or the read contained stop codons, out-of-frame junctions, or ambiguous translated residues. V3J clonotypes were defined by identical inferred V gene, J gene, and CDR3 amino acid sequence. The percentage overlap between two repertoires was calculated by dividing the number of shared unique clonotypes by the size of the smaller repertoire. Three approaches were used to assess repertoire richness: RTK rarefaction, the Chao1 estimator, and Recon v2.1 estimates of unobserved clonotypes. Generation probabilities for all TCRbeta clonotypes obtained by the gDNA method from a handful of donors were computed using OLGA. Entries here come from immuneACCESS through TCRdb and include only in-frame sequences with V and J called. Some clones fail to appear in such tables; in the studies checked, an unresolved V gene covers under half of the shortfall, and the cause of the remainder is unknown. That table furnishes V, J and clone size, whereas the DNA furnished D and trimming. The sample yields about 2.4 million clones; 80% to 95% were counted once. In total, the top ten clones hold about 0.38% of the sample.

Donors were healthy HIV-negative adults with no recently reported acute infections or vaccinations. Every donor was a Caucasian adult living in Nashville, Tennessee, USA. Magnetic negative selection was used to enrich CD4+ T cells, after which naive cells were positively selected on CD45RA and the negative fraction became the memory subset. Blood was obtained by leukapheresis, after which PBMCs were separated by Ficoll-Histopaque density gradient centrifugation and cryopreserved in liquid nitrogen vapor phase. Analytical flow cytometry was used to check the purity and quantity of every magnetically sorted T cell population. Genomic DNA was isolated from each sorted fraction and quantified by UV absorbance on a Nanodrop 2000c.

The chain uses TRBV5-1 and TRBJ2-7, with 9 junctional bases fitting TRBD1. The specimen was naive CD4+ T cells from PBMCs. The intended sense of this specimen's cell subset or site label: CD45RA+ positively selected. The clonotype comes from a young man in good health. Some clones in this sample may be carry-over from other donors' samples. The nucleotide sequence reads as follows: TGCGCCAGCAGCCCACGACAGGGGGGGTCCTACGAGCAGTACTTC. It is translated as CASSPRQGGSYEQYF.